The source of this T cell receptor (beta chain) is a study of blood T cell repertoires in COVID-19. Background on the study: The analysed material was cDNA or gDNA that came from T cells, B-cell-depleted T cells, or PBMCs.

Original analysis: Nucleated cell number was recorded as an estimate derived from reference gene primer amplification. Libraries were prepared by immunoSEQ multiplex PCR; TCRdb keeps only in-frame clonotypes and omits some of them. V, J and clone size were drawn from that table, and D and trimming were deduced from the DNA. The sample consists of about 34,000 clones, about 90% of them appearing once. The sample holds a few counts of this clone. One junction end does not reproduce the germline sequence, and a read error may be involved. Per germline, CDR1 LGHNA and CDR2 YNFKEQ. The CDR3 has 16 amino acids.

The sequence was obtained from a man older than 75 with acute or convalescent COVID-19. Sequencing was carried out using peripheral blood. The rearrangement uses TRBV4-2 and TRBJ2-3, with 9 bases lining up with TRBD1. CDR3 in amino acids: CASSQARTGGTDTQYF. CDR3 nucleotide sequence: TGTGCCAGCAGCCAAGCTAGAACAGGGGGCACCGATACGCAGTATTTT.